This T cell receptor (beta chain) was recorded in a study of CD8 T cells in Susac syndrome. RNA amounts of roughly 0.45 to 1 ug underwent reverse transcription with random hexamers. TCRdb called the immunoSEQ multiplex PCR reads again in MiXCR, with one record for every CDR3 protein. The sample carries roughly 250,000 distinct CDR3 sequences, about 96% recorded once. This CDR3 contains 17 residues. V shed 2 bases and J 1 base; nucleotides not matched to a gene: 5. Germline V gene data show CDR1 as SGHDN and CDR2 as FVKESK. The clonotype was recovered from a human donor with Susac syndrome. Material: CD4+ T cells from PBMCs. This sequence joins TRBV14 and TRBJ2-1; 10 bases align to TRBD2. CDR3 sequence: CASSQTLAGKSYNEQFF. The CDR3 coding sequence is TGTGCCAGCAGCCAAACACTAGCGGGAAAGTCCTACAATGAGCAGTTCTTC.